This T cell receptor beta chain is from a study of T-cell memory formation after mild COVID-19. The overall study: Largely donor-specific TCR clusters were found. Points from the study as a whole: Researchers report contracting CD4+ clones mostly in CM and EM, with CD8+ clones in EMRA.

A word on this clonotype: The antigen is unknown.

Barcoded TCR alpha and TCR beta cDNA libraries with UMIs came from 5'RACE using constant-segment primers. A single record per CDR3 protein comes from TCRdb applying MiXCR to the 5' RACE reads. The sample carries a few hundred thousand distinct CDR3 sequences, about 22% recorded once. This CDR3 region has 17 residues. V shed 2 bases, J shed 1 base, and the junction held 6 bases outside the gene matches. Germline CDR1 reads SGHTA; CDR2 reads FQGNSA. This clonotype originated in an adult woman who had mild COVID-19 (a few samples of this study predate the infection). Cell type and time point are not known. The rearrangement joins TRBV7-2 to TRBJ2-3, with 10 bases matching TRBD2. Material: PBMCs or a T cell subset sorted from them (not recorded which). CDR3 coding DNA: TGTGCCAGCAGCTTATGGAGGAGCGGGAGGGGCACAGATACGCAGTATTTT. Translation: CASSLWRSGRGTDTQYF.